This TCR beta chain was sequenced in a study of graft-versus-host responses after intestinal transplantation. Trimming removed 2 bases from V and 5 bases from J, with 4 bases in between. In germline, CDR1 is MDHEN, CDR2 SYDVKM. The CDR3 is 11 residues long. Study results and caveats: GvH clones detected in recipient marrow included some appearing first in ileum or blood.

With regard to this clone: Antigen: not known. Other DNA sequences within the sample encode an identical CDR3.

Repertoires were generated with immunoSEQ multiplex PCR, while TCRdb's copy carries only in-frame clones and drops some. This table has about 93,000 clones, roughly 80% appearing once. The TCR sequence derives from a human donor who received an intestinal transplant. The source material was unstimulated CD4+ T cells sorted from spleen or lymph node cells, sampled before intestinal transplant. V is TRBV28 and J is TRBJ2-7; D remains unclear. The CDR3, as DNA: TGTGCCAGCAGTTTACTCCACGAGCAGTACTTC. Amino acid sequence: CASSLLHEQYF.